This TCR beta chain was identified in a study of T cell changes during pregnancy in multiple sclerosis. This table comes from immunoSEQ multiplex PCR, and its TCRdb copy is limited to in-frame clones, with some not included. The table has about 75,000 clones, roughly nine tenths seen once. The material sequenced was peripheral blood, taken in the first trimester of pregnancy. The TCR comes from a female donor in good health, enrolled as a control in a pregnancy study.

The chain's CDR3 is CASSLLRDSSGNTIYF. CDR3 DNA sequence: TGTGCCAGCAGCTTGTTGAGGGATAGCTCTGGAAACACCATATATTTT. This chain uses TRBV5-5 with TRBJ1-3; no clear D. Trimming stripped 1 base from V and 0 bases from J, with 11 bases between. CDR1 SGHKS and CDR2 YYEKEE come from the germline V gene (reference sequence). The CDR3 has 16 amino acids.